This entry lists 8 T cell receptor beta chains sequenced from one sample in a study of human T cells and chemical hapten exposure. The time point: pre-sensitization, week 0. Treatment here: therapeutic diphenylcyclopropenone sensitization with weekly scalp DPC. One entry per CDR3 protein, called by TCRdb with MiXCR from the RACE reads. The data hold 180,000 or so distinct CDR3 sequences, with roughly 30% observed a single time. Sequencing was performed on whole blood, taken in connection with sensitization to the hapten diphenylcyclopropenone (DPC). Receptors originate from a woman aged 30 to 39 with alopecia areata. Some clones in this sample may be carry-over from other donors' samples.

The CDR3 sequence: CASRRGLAWTGELFF. CDR3 DNA sequence: TGCGCCAGCAGACGAGGACTAGCGTGGACCGGGGAGCTGTTTTTT. The chain uses TRBV4-3 and TRBJ2-2; 9 bases agree with TRBD2. The V and J ends lost 6 bases and 5 bases, in that order; junction bases with no gene match: 7. There are 15 residues in the CDR3. The germline V gene has CDR1 LGHNA and CDR2 YSLEER.

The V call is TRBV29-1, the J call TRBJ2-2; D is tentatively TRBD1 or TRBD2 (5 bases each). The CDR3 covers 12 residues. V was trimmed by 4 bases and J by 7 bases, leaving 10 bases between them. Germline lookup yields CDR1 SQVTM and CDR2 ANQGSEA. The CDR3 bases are TGCAGCGTTGGGGACGTGGGCGGGGAGCTGTTTTTT. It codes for CSVGDVGGELFF.

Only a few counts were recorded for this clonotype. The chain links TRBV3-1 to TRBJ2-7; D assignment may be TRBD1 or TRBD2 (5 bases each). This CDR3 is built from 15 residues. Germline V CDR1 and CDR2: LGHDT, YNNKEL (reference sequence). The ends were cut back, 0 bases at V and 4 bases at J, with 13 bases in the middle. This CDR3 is CASSQEEGQLYEQYF. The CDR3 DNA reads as TGTGCCAGCAGCCAAGAAGAGGGGCAGTTGTACGAGCAGTACTTC.

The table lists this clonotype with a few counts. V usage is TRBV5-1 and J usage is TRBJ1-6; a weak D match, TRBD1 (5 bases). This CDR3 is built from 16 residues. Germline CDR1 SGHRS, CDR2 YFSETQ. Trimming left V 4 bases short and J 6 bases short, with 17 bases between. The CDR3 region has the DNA TGCGCCAGCAGCCCGGACAAAAGAGGGACTAATTCACCCCTCCACTTT. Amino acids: CASSPDKRGTNSPLHF.

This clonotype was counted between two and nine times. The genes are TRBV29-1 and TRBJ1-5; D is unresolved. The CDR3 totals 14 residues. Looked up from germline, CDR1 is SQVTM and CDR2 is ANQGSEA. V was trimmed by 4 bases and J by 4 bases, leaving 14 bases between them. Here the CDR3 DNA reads TGCAGCGTTGGGCCGGCAGGTCAAAATCAGCCCCAGCATTTT. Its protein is CSVGPAGQNQPQHF.

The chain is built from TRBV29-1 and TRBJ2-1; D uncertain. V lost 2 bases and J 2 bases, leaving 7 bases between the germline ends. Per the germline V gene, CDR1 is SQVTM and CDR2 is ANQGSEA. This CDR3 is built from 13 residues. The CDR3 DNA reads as TGCAGCGTTGAACGGCAGGCCTACAATGAGCAGTTCTTC. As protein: CSVERQAYNEQFF.

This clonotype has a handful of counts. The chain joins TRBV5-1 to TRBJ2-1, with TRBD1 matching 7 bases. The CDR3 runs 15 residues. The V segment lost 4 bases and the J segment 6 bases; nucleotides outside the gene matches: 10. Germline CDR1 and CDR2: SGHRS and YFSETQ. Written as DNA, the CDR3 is TGCGCCAGCAGCGTAATACAGGGGAACGGCAATGAGCAGTTCTTC. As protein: CASSVIQGNGNEQFF.

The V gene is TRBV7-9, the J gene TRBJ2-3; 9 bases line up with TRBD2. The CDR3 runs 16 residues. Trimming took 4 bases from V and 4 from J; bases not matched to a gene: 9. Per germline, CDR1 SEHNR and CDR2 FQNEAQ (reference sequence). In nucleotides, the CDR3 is TGTGCCAGCAGCTCGGGGGTAGCGGGAGAATCAGATACGCAGTATTTT. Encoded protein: CASSSGVAGESDTQYF.